One TCR beta chain is described in this entry. The target antigen is unknown. The data stem from a study of cytomegalovirus exposure and HLA in healthy donors. Whole-study findings and limits: A list of 164 TCR beta chains associated with cytomegalovirus was given.

Germline V lookup: CDR1 LGHNA, CDR2 YNFKEQ. The CDR3 totals 12 residues. Trimming cost V 1 base and J 5 bases, with 3 bases left between them. The method was immunoSEQ multiplex PCR; TCRdb's version includes in-frame clones alone and lacks a portion of them. The sample has about 120,000 clones; roughly 90% are singletons. The sequenced sample consisted of PBMCs. J is TRBJ2-1 and V is TRBV4-2; D gene uncertain. This sequence originates from a woman between 25 and 40 years old in good health and CMV-seropositive. The chain's CDR3 is CASSQADNEQFF. The CDR3 DNA reads TGTGCCAGCAGCCAAGCTGACAATGAGCAGTTCTTC.